A selection of T cell receptor beta chains follows, all from one sample in a study of T cells in Graves' hyperthyroidism and ophthalmopathy. TCRdb itself ran the multiplex PCR reads through MiXCR, one entry per CDR3 protein. The sample holds hundreds of thousands of distinct CDR3 sequences, 14% to 15% seen once. The specimen was blood. Receptors originate from a woman aged 40 to 50 with Graves' ophthalmopathy. Each CDR3 is given with its conserved first and last residue. The order of the fields is V gene, D gene, J gene, clone size, CDR3 DNA, CDR3 protein. D genes are given only for firm matches. Not all rows give a size; the values are once, few, many and, for expanded clones, a class.

V: TRBV7-6; D: .; J: TRBJ1-1; size: many; DNA: TGTGCCAGCAGCTTAGCGGGGACCATGAACACTGAAGCTTTCTTT; CDR3: CASSLAGTMNTEAFF
V: TRBV7-9; D: .; J: TRBJ2-1; size: .; DNA: TGTGCCAGCAGGCCTGACAGATTCTCCTACAATGAGCAGTTCTTC; CDR3: CASRPDRFSYNEQFF
V: TRBV10-3; D: .; J: TRBJ2-5; size: .; DNA: TGTGCCATCAGCCCTCCTCAAGAGACCCAGTACTTC; CDR3: CAISPPQETQYF
V: TRBV28; D: TRBD2; J: TRBJ2-7; size: many; DNA: TGTGCCAGCACCTTCGGGGGGGCTGTGGACGAGCAGTACTTC; CDR3: CASTFGGAVDEQYF
V: TRBV20-1; D: TRBD1; J: TRBJ2-5; size: many; DNA: TGCAGTGCTAGGGGCACGACCCGGACAGGGCCGGGGGTCCAAGAGACCCAGTACTTC; CDR3: CSARGTTRTGPGVQETQYF
V: TRBV29-1; D: .; J: TRBJ1-3; size: few; DNA: TGCAGCGTCGATCTTGTGGGTGAGAGCTCTGGAAACACCATATATTTT; CDR3: CSVDLVGESSGNTIYF
V: TRBV5-1; D: .; J: TRBJ2-5; size: few; DNA: TGCGCCAGCAGCCCCCTCCCCTCCGGCCAAAAGGAGACCCAGTACTTC; CDR3: CASSPLPSGQKETQYF
V: TRBV24-1; D: TRBD2; J: TRBJ2-6; size: .; DNA: TGTGCCACCGGACTAGAAGGGGCCAACGTCCTGACTTTC; CDR3: CATGLEGANVLTF
V: TRBV20-1; D: .; J: TRBJ2-7; size: .; DNA: TGCAGTGCTAGAATCTGGCAGGGGTATTACGAGCAGTACTTC; CDR3: CSARIWQGYYEQYF
V: TRBV19; D: .; J: TRBJ2-5; size: few; DNA: TGTGCCAGTAGTGACACCCTACGAGGGCGAGAGACCCAGTACTTC; CDR3: CASSDTLRGRETQYF
V: TRBV7-2; D: TRBD2; J: TRBJ2-7; size: many; DNA: TGTGCCAGCAGCTTACGGCGGGAGGACGAGCAGTACTTC; CDR3: CASSLRREDEQYF
V: TRBV12-3/TRBV12-4; D: .; J: TRBJ2-6; size: many; DNA: TGTGCCAGCAGTAATGGGGCCAACGTCCTGACTTTC; CDR3: CASSNGANVLTF
V: TRBV4-1; D: TRBD1; J: TRBJ2-4; size: .; DNA: TGCGCCAGCAGCCAAGAGGTGGGACAGGGGGAGTACTTC; CDR3: CASSQEVGQGEYF
V: TRBV28; D: .; J: TRBJ2-7; size: many; DNA: TGTGCCAGCAGTTCCGATGGGATCTCCTACGAGCAGTACTTC; CDR3: CASSSDGISYEQYF
V: TRBV28; D: TRBD1; J: TRBJ1-1; size: many; DNA: TGTGCCAGCAGTTTAGGGGAGAACAGGGGATGGGGTGAAGCTTTCTTT; CDR3: CASSLGENRGWGEAFF
V: TRBV18; D: .; J: TRBJ1-1; size: few; DNA: TGTGCCAGCTCACCACGGGGGGCGCTTGACACTGAAGCTTTCTTT; CDR3: CASSPRGALDTEAFF
V: TRBV30; D: .; J: TRBJ2-5; size: many; DNA: TGTGCCTGGAGTGCAGACAGCCAAGAGACCCAGTACTTC; CDR3: CAWSADSQETQYF
V: TRBV5-1; D: .; J: TRBJ2-6; size: many; DNA: TGCGCCAGCAGCCGGGCCCTAGGAGGGGCCAACGTCCTGACTTTC; CDR3: CASSRALGGANVLTF
V: TRBV12-5; D: .; J: TRBJ1-2; size: many; DNA: TGTGCTAGTGGCCTACGGGGTGGTGCACCCTACTATGGCTACACCTTC; CDR3: CASGLRGGAPYYGYTF
V: TRBV24-1; D: TRBD1; J: TRBJ1-5; size: .; DNA: TGTGCCACCAGTGACCCCGGACAGGGAGAGAAGCCCCAGCATTTT; CDR3: CATSDPGQGEKPQHF
V: TRBV28; D: .; J: TRBJ1-1; size: many; DNA: TGTGCCAGCAGTCCGTGGGCGCCGGGCATGAACACTGAAGCTTTCTTT; CDR3: CASSPWAPGMNTEAFF
V: TRBV30; D: .; J: TRBJ1-5; size: .; DNA: TGTGCCTTCACGGTTGTGGGGGCCGGTCGGCCCCAGCATTTT; CDR3: CAFTVVGAGRPQHF